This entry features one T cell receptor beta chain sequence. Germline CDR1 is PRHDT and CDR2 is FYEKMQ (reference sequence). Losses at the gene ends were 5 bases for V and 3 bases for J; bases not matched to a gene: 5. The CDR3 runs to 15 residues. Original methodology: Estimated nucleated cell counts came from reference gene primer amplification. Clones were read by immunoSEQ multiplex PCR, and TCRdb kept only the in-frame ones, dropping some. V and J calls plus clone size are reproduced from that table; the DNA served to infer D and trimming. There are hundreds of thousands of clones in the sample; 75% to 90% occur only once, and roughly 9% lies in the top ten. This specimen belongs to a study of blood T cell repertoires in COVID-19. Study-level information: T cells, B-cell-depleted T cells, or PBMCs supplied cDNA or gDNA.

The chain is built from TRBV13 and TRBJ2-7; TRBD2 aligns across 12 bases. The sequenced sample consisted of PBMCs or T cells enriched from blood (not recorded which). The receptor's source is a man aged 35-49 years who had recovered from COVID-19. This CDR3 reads CASSRLAGALYEQYF. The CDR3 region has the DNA TGTGCCAGCAGCCGACTAGCGGGAGCCCTCTACGAGCAGTACTTC.